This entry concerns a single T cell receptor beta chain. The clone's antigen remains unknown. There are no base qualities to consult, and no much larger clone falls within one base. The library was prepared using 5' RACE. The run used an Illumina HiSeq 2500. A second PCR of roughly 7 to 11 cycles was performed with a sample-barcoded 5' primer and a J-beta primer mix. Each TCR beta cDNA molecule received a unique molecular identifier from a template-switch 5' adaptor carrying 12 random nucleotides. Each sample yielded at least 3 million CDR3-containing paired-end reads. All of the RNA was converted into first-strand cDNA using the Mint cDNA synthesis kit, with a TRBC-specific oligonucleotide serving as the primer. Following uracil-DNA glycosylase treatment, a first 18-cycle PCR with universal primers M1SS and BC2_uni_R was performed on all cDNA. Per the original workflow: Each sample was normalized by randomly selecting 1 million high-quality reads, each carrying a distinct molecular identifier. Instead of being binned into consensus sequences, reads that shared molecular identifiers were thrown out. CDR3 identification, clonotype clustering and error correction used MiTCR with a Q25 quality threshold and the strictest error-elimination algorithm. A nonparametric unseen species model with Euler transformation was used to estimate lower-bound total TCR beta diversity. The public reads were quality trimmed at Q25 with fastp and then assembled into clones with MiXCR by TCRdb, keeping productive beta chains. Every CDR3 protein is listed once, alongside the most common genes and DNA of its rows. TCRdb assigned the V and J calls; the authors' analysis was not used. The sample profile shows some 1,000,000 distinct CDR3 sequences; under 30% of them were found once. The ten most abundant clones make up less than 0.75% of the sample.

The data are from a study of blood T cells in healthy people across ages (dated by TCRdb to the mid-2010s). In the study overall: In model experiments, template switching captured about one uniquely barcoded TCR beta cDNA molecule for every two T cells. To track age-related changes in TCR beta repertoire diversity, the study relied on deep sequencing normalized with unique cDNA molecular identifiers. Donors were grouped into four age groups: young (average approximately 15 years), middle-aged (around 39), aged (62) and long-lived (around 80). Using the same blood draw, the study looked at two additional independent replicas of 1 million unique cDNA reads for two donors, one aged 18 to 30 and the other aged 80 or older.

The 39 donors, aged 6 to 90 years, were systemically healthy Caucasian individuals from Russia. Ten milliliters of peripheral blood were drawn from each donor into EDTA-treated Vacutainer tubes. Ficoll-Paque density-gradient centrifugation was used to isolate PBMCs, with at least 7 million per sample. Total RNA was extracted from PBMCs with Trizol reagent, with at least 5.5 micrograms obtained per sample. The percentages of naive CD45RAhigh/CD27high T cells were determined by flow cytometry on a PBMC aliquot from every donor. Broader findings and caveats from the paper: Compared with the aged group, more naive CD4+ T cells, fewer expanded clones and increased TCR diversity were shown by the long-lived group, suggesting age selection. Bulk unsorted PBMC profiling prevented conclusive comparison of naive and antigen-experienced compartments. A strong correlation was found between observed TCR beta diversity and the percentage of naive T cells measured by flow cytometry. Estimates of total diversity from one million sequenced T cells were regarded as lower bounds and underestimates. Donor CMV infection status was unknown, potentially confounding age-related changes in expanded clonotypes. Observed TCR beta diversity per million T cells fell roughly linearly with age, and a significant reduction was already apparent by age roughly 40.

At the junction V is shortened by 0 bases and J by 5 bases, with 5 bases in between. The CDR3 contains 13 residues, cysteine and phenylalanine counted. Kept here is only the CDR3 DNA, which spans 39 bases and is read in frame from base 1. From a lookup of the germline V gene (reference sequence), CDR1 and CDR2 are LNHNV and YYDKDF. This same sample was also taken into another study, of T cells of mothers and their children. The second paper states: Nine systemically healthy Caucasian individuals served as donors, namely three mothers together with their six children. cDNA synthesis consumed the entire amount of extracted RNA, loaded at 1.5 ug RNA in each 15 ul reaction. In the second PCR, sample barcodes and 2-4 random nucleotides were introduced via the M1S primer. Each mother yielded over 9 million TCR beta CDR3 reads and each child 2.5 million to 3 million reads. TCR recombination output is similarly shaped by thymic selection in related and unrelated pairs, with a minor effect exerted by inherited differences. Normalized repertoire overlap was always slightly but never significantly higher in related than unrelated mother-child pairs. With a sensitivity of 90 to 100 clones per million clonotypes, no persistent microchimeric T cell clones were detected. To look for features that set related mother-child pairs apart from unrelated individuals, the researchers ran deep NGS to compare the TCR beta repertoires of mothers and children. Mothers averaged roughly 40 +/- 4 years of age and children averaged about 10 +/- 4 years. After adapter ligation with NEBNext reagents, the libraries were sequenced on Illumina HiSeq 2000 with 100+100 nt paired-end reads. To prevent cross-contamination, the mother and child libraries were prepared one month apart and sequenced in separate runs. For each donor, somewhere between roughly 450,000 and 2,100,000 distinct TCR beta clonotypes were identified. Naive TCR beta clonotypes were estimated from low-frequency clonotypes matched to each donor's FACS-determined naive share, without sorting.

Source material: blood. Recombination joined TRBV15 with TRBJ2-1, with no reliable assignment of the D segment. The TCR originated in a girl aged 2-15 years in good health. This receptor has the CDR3 CATSRDNNNEQFF. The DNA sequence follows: TGTGCCACCAGCAGAGATAACAACAATGAGCAGTTCTTC.